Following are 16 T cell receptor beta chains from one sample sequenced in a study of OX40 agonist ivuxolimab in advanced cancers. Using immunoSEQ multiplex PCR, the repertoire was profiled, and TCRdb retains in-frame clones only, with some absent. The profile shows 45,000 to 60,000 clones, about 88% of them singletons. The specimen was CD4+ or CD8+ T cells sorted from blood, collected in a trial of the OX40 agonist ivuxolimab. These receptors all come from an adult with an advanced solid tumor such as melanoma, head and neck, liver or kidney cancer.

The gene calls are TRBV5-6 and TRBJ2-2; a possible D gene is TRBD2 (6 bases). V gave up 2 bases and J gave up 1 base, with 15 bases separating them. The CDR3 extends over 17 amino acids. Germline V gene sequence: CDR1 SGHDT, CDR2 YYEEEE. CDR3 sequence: CASSFRDLPLNTGELFF. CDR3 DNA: TGTGCCAGCAGCTTTAGGGACTTACCTCTGAACACCGGGGAGCTGTTTTTT.

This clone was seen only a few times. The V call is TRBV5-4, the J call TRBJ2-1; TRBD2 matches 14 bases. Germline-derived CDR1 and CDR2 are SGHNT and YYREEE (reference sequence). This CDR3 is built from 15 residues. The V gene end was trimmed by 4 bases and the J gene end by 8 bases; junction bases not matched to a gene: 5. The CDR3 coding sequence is TGTGCCAGCAGCCCGGGACTAGCGGGAGTAGATGAGCAGTTCTTC. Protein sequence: CASSPGLAGVDEQFF.

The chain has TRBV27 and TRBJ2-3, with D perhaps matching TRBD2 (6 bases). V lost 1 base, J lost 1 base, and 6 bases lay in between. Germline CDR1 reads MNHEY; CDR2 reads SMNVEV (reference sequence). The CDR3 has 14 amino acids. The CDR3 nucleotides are TGTGCCAGCAGTTTATGGGGGGGCACAGATACGCAGTATTTT. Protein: CASSLWGGTDTQYF.

CDR3 region: CASSLSGTSAIFYNEQFF. The CDR3 DNA sequence: TGTGCCAGCAGCCTCTCCGGGACTAGCGCCATTTTTTACAATGAGCAGTTCTTC. V gene TRBV5-5 combines with J gene TRBJ2-1; 10 nucleotides agree with TRBD2. V lost 4 bases, J lost 4 bases, and 14 bases stayed unmatched. The germline V gene encodes CDR1 SGHKS and CDR2 YYEKEE (reference sequence). This CDR3 contains 18 residues.

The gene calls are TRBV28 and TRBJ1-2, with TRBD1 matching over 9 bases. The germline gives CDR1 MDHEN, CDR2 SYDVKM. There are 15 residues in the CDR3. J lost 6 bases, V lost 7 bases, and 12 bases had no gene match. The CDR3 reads CASNRPGQGRNGYTF. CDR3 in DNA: TGTGCCAGCAACAGACCGGGACAGGGAAGGAATGGCTACACCTTC.

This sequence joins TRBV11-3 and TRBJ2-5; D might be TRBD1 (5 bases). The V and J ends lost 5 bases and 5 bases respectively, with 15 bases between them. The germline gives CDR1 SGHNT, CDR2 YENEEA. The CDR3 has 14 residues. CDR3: CASSPTGWGETQYF. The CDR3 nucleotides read TGTGCCAGCAGCCCGACTGGGTGGGGCGAGACCCAGTACTTC.

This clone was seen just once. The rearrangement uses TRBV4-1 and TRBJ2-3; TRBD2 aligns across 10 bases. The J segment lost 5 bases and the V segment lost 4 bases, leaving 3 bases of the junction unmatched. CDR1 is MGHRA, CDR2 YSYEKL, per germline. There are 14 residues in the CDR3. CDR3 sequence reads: CASSRQRGGDTQYF. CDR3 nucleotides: TGCGCCAGCAGCCGACAGCGGGGGGGAGATACGCAGTATTTT.

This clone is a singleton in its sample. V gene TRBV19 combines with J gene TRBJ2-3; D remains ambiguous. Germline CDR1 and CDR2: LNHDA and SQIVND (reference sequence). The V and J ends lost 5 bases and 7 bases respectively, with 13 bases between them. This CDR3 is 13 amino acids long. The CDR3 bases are TGTGCCAGTAGTCCCCAGACTCTAAATACGCAGTATTTT. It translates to CASSPQTLNTQYF.

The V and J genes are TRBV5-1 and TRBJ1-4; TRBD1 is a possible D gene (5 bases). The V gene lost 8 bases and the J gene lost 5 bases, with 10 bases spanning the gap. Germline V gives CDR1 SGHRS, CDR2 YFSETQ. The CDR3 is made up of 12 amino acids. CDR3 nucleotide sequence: TGCGCCAGGTCAGACAGAAATGAAAAACTGTTTTTT. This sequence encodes CARSDRNEKLFF.

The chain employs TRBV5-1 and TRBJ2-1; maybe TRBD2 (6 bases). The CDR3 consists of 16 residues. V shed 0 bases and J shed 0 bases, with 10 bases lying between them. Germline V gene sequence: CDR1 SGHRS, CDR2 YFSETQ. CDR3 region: CASSLGTTSSYNEQFF. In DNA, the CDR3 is TGCGCCAGCAGCTTGGGGACTACGAGCTCCTACAATGAGCAGTTCTTC.

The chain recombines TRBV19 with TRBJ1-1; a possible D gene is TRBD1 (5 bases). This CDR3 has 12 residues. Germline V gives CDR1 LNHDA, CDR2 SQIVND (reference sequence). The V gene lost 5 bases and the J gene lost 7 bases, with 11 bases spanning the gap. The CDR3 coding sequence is TGTGCCAGTAGTCGACGGGGGTTTGAAGCTTTCTTT. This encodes CASSRRGFEAFF. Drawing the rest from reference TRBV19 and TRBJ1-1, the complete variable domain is DGGITQSPKYLFRKEGQNVTLSCEQNLNHDAMYWYRQDPGQGLRLIYYSQIVNDFQKGDIAEGYSVSREKKESFPLTVTSAQKNPTAFYLCASSRRGFEAFFGQGTRLTVV.

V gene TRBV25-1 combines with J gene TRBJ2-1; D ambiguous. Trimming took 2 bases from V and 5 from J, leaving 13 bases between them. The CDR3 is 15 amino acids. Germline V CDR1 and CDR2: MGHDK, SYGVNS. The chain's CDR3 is CASSERGLRNNEQFF. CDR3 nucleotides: TGTGCCAGCAGTGAAAGAGGATTACGGAACAATGAGCAGTTCTTC.

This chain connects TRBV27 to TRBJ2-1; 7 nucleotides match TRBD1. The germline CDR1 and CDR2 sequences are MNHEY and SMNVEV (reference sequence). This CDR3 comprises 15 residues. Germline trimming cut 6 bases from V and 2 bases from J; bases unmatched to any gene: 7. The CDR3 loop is CASRVTGTAYNEQFF. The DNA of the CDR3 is TGTGCCAGCAGGGTTACCGGGACAGCCTACAATGAGCAGTTCTTC.

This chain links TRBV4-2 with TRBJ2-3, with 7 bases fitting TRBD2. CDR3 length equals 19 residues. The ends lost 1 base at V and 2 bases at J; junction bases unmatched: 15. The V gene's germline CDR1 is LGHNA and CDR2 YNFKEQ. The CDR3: CASSQAVASGTDFTDTQYF. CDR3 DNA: TGTGCCAGCAGCCAAGCGGTGGCTAGCGGTACGGACTTCACAGATACGCAGTATTTT.

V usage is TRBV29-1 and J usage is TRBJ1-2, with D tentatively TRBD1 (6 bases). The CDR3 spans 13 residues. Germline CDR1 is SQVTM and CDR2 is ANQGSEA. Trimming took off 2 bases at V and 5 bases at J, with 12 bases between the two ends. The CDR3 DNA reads TGCAGCGTTGAACTTATACAGGGTTATGGCTACACCTTC. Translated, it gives CSVELIQGYGYTF.

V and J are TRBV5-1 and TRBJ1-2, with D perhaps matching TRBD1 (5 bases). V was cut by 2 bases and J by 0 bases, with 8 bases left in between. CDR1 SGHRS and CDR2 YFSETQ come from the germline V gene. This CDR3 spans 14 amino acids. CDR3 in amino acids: CASSFGGTNYGYTF. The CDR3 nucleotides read TGCGCCAGCAGCTTTGGGGGGACTAACTATGGCTACACCTTC.